This T cell receptor (beta chain) is drawn from a study of cytomegalovirus exposure and HLA in healthy donors. Overall study: Of the donors genotyped, several hundred in all, about 80% fell in the Caucasian-associated ancestry cluster. Study-level results: A later look showed TCR association rates differing by HLA locus, highest for DRB1 and lowest for HLA-C. Cytomegalovirus status was reportedly diagnosed by the classifier with high sensitivity and specificity. A reported reduction in N-insertions relative to the roughly 640-donor mean was seen in an Asian-associated ancestry cluster in a later analysis.

CDR3 length equals 15 residues. Per the germline V gene, CDR1 is SGHRS and CDR2 is YFSETQ. With 3 bases clipped from V and 5 bases from J, the junction kept 5 bases outside the gene matches. Both 60 Vbeta primers and 13 Jbeta primers went into the PCR. TCRdb's copy holds only in-frame clones and misses some; the assay was immunoSEQ multiplex PCR. The table shows roughly 100,000 clones, with roughly 70% occurring only once. Notes on this clone: Its antigen remains unknown.

The sequence came from a male donor in good health and CMV-seropositive. This chain links TRBV5-1 with TRBJ2-2; 9 nucleotides align to TRBD2. Sequencing was performed on PBMCs. This CDR3 reads CASSSPSGDTGELFF. In DNA form, the CDR3 reads TGCGCCAGCAGCTCACCTAGCGGGGATACCGGGGAGCTGTTTTTT.